This T cell receptor beta chain derives from a study of blood T cells in healthy people across ages. Study observations and caveats: TCR beta diversity, measured per million T cells, fell in a roughly linear way with age. In the absence of known donor CMV status, changes in expanded clonotypes were possibly confounded.

As to this clonotype: Its antigen is undetermined. In this CDR3 the conserved last residue, phenylalanine or tryptophan, is missing, so a read error is likely.

Sample-barcoded 5' priming and a J-beta primer mix drove a second PCR of 7 to 11 cycles. MiXCR was run by TCRdb on the 5' RACE reads, yielding one entry per CDR3 protein. In the table there are 1.5 million to 2 million distinct CDR3 sequences, about 50% of which are singletons. Germline lookup yields CDR1 DFQATT and CDR2 SNEGSKA (reference sequence). This CDR3 comprises 13 residues. V shed 1 base, J shed 6 bases, and the junction held 2 bases outside the gene matches. The V call is TRBV20-1, the J call TRBJ2-1, with 8 bases that match TRBD1. Material for sequencing was blood. This sequence originates from a woman aged 40 to 50 in good health. The CDR3 protein is CSARGQGSNEQFS. CDR3 bases: TGCAGTGCTAGAGGACAGGGGAGCAATGAGCAGTTCTCC.